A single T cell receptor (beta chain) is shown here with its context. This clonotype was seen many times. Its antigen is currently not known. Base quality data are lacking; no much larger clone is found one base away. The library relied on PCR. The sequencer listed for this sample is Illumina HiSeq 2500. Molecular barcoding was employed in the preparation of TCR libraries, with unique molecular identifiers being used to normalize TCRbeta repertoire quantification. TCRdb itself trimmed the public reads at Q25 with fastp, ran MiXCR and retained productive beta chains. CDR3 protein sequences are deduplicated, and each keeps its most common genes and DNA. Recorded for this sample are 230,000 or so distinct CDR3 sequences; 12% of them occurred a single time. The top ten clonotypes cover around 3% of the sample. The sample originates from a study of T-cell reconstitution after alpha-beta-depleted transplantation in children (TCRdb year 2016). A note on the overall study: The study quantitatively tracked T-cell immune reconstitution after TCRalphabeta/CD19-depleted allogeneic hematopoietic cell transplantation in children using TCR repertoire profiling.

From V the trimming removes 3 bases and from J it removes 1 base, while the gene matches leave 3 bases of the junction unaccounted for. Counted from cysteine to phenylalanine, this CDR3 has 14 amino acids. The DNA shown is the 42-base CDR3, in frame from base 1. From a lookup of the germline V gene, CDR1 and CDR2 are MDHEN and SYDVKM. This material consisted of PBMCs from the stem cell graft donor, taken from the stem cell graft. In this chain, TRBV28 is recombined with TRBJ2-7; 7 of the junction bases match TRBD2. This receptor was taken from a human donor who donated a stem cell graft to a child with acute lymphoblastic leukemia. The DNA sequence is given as TGTGCCAGCAGTTTTGGGGGAGGGTCCTACGAGCAGTACTTC. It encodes CASSFGGGSYEQYF.